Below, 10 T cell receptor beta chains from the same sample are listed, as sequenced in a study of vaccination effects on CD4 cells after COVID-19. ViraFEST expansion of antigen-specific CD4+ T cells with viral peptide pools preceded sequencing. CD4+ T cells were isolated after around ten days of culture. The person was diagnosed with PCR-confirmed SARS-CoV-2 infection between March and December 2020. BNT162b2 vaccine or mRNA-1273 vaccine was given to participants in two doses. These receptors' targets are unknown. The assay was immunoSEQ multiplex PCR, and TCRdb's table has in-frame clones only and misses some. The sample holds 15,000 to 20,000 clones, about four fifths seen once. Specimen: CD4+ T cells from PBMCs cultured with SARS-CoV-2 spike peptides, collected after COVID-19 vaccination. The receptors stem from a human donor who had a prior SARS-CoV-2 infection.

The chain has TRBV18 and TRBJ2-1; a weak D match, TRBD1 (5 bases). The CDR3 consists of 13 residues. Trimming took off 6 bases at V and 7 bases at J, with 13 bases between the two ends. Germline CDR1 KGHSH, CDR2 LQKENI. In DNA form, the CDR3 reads TGTGCCAGCTCTCAATCTAGGGGTAATGAGCAGTTCTTC. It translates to CASSQSRGNEQFF.

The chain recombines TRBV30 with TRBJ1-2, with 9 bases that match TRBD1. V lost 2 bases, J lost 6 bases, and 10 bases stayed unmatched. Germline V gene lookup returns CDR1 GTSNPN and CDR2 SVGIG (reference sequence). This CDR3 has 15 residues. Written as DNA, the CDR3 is TGTGCCTGGAGTCCTCGGGACAGGGTCGTCGATGGCTACACCTTC. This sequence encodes CAWSPRDRVVDGYTF.

CDR3 in amino acids: CASSITGTGGYEQYF. The CDR3 DNA is TGTGCCAGTAGTATTACCGGGACAGGGGGCTACGAGCAGTACTTC. The V gene is TRBV19, the J gene TRBJ2-7; the match to TRBD1 covers 11 bases. This CDR3 spans 15 amino acids. The V gene end was trimmed by 3 bases and the J gene end by 3 bases; junction bases not matched to a gene: 4. Per germline, CDR1 LNHDA and CDR2 SQIVND (reference sequence).

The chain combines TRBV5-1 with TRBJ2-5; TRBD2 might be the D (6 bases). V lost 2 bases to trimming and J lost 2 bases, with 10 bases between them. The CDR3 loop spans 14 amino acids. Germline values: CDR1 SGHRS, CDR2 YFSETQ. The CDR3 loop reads CASSFGGFQETQYF. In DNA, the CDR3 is TGCGCCAGCAGCTTTGGGGGGTTTCAAGAGACCCAGTACTTC.

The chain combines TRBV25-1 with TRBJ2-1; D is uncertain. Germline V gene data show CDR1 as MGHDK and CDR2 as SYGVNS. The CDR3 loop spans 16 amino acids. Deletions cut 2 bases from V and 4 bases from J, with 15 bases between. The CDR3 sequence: CASSETPPLDYNEQFF. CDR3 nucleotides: TGTGCCAGCAGTGAAACCCCCCCACTGGATTACAATGAGCAGTTCTTC.

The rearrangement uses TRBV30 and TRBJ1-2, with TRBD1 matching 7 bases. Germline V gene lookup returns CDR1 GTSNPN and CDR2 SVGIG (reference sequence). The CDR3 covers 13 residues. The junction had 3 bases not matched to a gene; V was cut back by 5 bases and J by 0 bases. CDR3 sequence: CAWRRGPNYGYTF. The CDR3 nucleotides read TGTGCCTGGCGAAGGGGGCCTAACTATGGCTACACCTTC.

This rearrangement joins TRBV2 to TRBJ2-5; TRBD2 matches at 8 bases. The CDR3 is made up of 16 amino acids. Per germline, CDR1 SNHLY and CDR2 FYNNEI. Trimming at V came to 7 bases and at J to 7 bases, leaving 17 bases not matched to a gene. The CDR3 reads CASNPRGAGGSVTQYF. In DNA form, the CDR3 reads TGTGCCAGCAACCCTAGGGGGGCGGGGGGCTCGGTGACCCAGTACTTC.

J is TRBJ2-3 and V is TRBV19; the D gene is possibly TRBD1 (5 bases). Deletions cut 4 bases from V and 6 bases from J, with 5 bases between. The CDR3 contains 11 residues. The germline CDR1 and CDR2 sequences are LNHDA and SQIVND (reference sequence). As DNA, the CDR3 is TGTGCCAGTAGTACAGGGGATACGCAGTATTTT. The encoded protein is CASSTGDTQYF. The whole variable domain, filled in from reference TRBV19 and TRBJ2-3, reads DGGITQSPKYLFRKEGQNVTLSCEQNLNHDAMYWYRQDPGQGLRLIYYSQIVNDFQKGDIAEGYSVSREKKESFPLTVTSAQKNPTAFYLCASSTGDTQYFGPGTRLTVL.

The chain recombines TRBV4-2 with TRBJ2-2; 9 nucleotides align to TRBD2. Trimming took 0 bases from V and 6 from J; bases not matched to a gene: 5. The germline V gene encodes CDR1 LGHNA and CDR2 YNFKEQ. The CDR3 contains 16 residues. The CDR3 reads CASSQEASGVSGELFF. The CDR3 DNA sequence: TGTGCCAGCAGCCAAGAGGCTAGCGGGGTTTCCGGGGAGCTGTTTTTT.

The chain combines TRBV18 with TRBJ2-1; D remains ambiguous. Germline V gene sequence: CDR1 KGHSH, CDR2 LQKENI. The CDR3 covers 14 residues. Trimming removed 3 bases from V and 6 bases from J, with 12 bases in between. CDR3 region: CASSPGLIPNEQFF. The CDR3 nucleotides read TGTGCCAGCTCACCCGGTCTGATCCCCAATGAGCAGTTCTTC.